This entry lists 2 T cell receptor beta chains sequenced from one sample in a study of T cell responses to AZD1222 COVID-19 vaccine. The assay was immunoSEQ multiplex PCR, and TCRdb's table has in-frame clones only and misses some. The sample carries some 62,000 clones, roughly three quarters recorded once. This sample comprised peripheral blood, obtained on day 0 of AZD1222 vaccination. The receptors originated from an adult in good health.

The CDR3 region has the DNA TGTGCCAGCCGACAGACCGGGGAGCTGTTTTTT. Protein: CASRQTGELFF. J is TRBJ2-2 and V is TRBV19, with D perhaps TRBD1 (5 bases). This CDR3 spans 11 amino acids. Trimming took off 9 bases at V and 5 bases at J, with 7 bases between the two ends. Germline V gives CDR1 LNHDA, CDR2 SQIVND (reference sequence).

The V gene is TRBV27, the J gene TRBJ2-2; D is unclear. The CDR3 runs to 12 residues. CDR1 MNHEY and CDR2 SMNVEV come from the germline V gene (reference sequence). The V end was cut by 6 bases, the J end by 8 bases, with 10 bases between. The CDR3 DNA sequence: TGTGCCAGCAGCATTCTAGGAGGGGAGCTGTTTTTT. This codes for CASSILGGELFF.